Presented here are 19 T cell receptor beta chains from one specimen sequenced in a study of human T cells and chemical hapten exposure. Using its own MiXCR run on the RACE reads, TCRdb lists one record per CDR3 protein. The table has under 450,000 distinct CDR3 sequences, approximately 5.1% seen once. Time point in this sample: patch test 1, 2 weeks after DPC sensitization. Regarding treatment: therapeutic diphenylcyclopropenone sensitization with weekly scalp DPC. The sequenced sample was whole blood, obtained in connection with sensitization to the hapten diphenylcyclopropenone (DPC). The receptor set was obtained from a woman between 45 and 60 years old with alopecia areata. Some clones in this sample may be carry-over from other donors' samples.

This clonotype has at least ten counts. The chain joins TRBV9 to TRBJ2-7, with D possibly being TRBD2 (6 bases). CDR1 is SGDLS, CDR2 YYNGEE, per germline. Deletions cut 0 bases from V and 3 bases from J, with 7 bases between. This CDR3 is 13 amino acids long. For the CDR3, the DNA is TGTGCCAGCAGCGTAGCGGGGGACTACGAGCAGTACTTC. Translation gives CASSVAGDYEQYF.

This clonotype was detected ten times or more. The chain has TRBV29-1 and TRBJ2-2, with unresolved D. The CDR3 has 11 amino acids. CDR1 is SQVTM, CDR2 ANQGSEA, per germline. The chain's CDR3 is CMAENTGELFF. CDR3 nucleotides: TGCATGGCAGAGAACACCGGGGAGCTGTTTTTT.

There are many counts of this clonotype. The V call is TRBV20-1, the J call TRBJ2-4; 8 bases fit TRBD1. Looked up from germline, CDR1 is DFQATT and CDR2 is SNEGSKA (reference sequence). There are 20 residues in the CDR3. J lost 0 bases, V lost 1 base, and 17 bases had no gene match. DNA for the CDR3: TGCAGTGCTAGAGGACGGAGACAGGGGTTGAATTCGGAAGCCAAAAACATTCAGTACTTC. It codes for CSARGRRQGLNSEAKNIQYF.

The V call is TRBV2, the J call TRBJ1-2; D is uncertain. The CDR3 is made up of 11 amino acids. Germline CDR1 is SNHLY and CDR2 is FYNNEI. V lost 4 bases to trimming and J lost 6 bases, with 6 bases between them. Here the CDR3 reads CASSVTDGYTF. Here the CDR3 DNA reads TGTGCCAGCAGTGTTACGGATGGCTACACCTTC.

This clonotype has at least ten counts. Here the CDR3 reads CASSLDGDSNQPQHF. The DNA of the CDR3 is TGCGCCAGCAGCCTAGACGGAGATAGCAATCAGCCCCAGCATTTT. The J gene is TRBJ1-5, the V gene TRBV5-1; the D is unclear. The V and J ends lost 4 bases and 0 bases respectively, with 11 bases between them. The germline gives CDR1 SGHRS, CDR2 YFSETQ. The CDR3 is 15 residues long. Looking up the rest from reference TRBV5-1 and TRBJ1-5 gives the full variable domain: KAGVTQTPRYLIKTRGQQVTLSCSPISGHRSVSWYQQTPGQGLQFLFEYFSETQRNKGNFPGRFSGRQFSNSRSEMNVSTLELGDSALYLCASSLDGDSNQPQHFGDGTRLSIL.

This clonotype was detected many times. The chain employs TRBV27 and TRBJ2-7; 8 bases align to TRBD1. J lost 5 bases, V lost 8 bases, and 2 bases had no gene match. This CDR3 has 11 amino acids. Looked up from germline, CDR1 is MNHEY and CDR2 is SMNVEV (reference sequence). The chain's CDR3 is CASGQGHEQYF. DNA of the CDR3: TGTGCCAGCGGACAGGGCCACGAGCAGTACTTC.

This clonotype came up many times. V usage is TRBV7-9 and J usage is TRBJ1-3; 7 bases are a match to TRBD1. V shed 6 bases and J 2 bases; nucleotides not matched to a gene: 7. The CDR3 loop spans 15 amino acids. Germline V CDR1 and CDR2: SEHNR, FQNEAQ (reference sequence). CDR3 bases: TGTGCCAGCAGTGGCACAGGGGACCCTGGAAACACCATATATTTT. It translates to CASSGTGDPGNTIYF.

The rearrangement uses TRBV6-6 and TRBJ1-5; a weak D match, TRBD1 (6 bases). The germline CDR1 and CDR2 sequences are MNHNY and SVGAGI (reference sequence). The length of the CDR3 is 17 residues. Trimming left V 0 bases short and J 0 bases short, with 12 bases between. CDR3 protein: CASSYSSRGNSNQPQHF. The CDR3 DNA sequence: TGTGCCAGCAGTTACTCTAGCAGGGGTAATAGCAATCAGCCCCAGCATTTT.

Many counts were recorded for this clonotype. V and J are TRBV20-1 and TRBJ2-3, with D hard to call. The V and J ends lost 6 bases and 2 bases respectively, with 15 bases between them. Per germline, CDR1 DFQATT and CDR2 SNEGSKA (reference sequence). The CDR3 spans 14 residues. This CDR3 reads CSAAGFGSTDTQYF. For the CDR3, the DNA is TGCAGTGCAGCTGGATTCGGGTCCACAGATACGCAGTATTTT.

This clonotype has at least ten counts. The rearrangement uses TRBV6-2 or TRBV6-3 and TRBJ1-2; maybe TRBD1 (5 bases). V was shortened by 7 bases and J by 4 bases, with 10 bases between the two germline ends. CDR1 and CDR2 from the germline V gene are MNHEY and SVGEGT. The CDR3 contains 12 residues. The CDR3 sequence is CASTTGTYGYTF. The DNA of the CDR3 is TGTGCCAGCACTACGGGGACCTATGGCTACACCTTC.

This clonotype appeared many times. The chain recombines TRBV6-2 or TRBV6-3 with TRBJ2-1, with 11 bases identical to TRBD2. V trimming: 6 bases; J trimming: 7 bases; junction bases outside the gene matches: 11. CDR1 MNHEY and CDR2 SVGEGT come from the germline V gene. The CDR3 totals 16 residues. The CDR3 region is CASSHSGRGSRNEQFF. The CDR3 nucleotides read TGTGCCAGCAGCCATAGCGGGAGGGGAAGTCGGAATGAGCAGTTCTTC.

This clonotype was seen ten or more times. J is TRBJ2-7 and V is TRBV6-5; possibly TRBD2 for D (5 bases). CDR3 length: 11 amino acids. The V gene's germline CDR1 is MNHEY and CDR2 SVGAGI. The V and J ends lost 9 bases and 3 bases respectively, with 9 bases between them. In DNA form, the CDR3 reads TGTGCCAGTAGCGATATCTACGAGCAGTACTTC. This translates into CASSDIYEQYF.

This clonotype turned up a few times. The rearrangement joins TRBV7-2 to TRBJ2-1; D remains unclear. Trimming left V 5 bases short and J 15 bases short, with 14 bases between. The CDR3 covers 11 residues. CDR1 is SGHTA, CDR2 FQGNSA, per germline. The DNA for the CDR3 is TGTGCCAGCAGCCGGAGCCAGGTTGTGTTCTTC. It is translated as CASSRSQVVFF.

Many counts were recorded for this clonotype. This chain links TRBV12-3 or TRBV12-4 with TRBJ2-1; TRBD2 agrees at 13 bases. J lost 8 bases, V lost 5 bases, and 9 bases had no gene match. This CDR3 is built from 16 residues. The DNA of the CDR3 is TGTGCCAGCAGTCCATGGACTAGCGGGAGAGGTGATGAGCAGTTCTTC. Translation gives CASSPWTSGRGDEQFF.

This clonotype appeared a few times. The rearrangement links TRBV9 to TRBJ1-1; D is ambiguous. This CDR3 is 14 amino acids long. V was trimmed by 5 bases and J by 3 bases, leaving 14 bases between them. The germline V gene encodes CDR1 SGDLS and CDR2 YYNGEE. The CDR3: CASRGALGDTEAFF. The CDR3 DNA is TGTGCCAGCAGGGGTGCCCTGGGTGACACTGAAGCTTTCTTT.

This clonotype has a count of ten or more. The chain is built from TRBV6-2 or TRBV6-3 and TRBJ2-1; TRBD2 matches 7 bases. The ends lost 0 bases at V and 8 bases at J; junction bases unmatched: 4. Per germline, CDR1 MNHEY and CDR2 SVGEGT. The CDR3 sequence is 14 residues long. CDR3 coding DNA: TGTGCCAGCAGTTACTCTGGCGGGAGCCATGAGCAGTTCTTC. This encodes CASSYSGGSHEQFF.

This clonotype was seen only a few times. The chain recombines TRBV13 with TRBJ2-4, with TRBD1 matching 10 bases. The length of the CDR3 is 16 residues. Germline assignment: CDR1 PRHDT and CDR2 FYEKMQ (reference sequence). Losses at the gene ends were 3 bases for V and 2 bases for J; bases not matched to a gene: 4. As DNA, the CDR3 is TGTGCCAGCAGCTTGGACAGGGGGATTACCAAAAACATTCAGTACTTC. Protein product: CASSLDRGITKNIQYF.

The sample holds a few counts of this clonotype. The chain has TRBV12-3 or TRBV12-4 and TRBJ2-5; D tentatively reads TRBD1 or TRBD2 (6 bases each). Trimming cost V 7 bases and J 5 bases, with 11 bases left between them. The CDR3 is 12 residues long. This chain's CDR3 is CASTRGPETQYF. In nucleotides, the CDR3 is TGTGCCAGCACACGGGGGCCGGAGACCCAGTACTTC.

This clonotype has at least ten counts. The J gene is TRBJ2-7, the V gene TRBV28; tentatively, D is TRBD1 or TRBD2 (5 bases each). Germline assignment: CDR1 MDHEN and CDR2 SYDVKM. There are 14 residues in the CDR3. V lost 7 bases to trimming and J lost 1 base, with 14 bases between them. In nucleotides, the CDR3 is TGTGCCAGCACCACCGGGACGTCATCCTACGAGCAGTACTTC. This translates into CASTTGTSSYEQYF.